Below are 2 T cell receptor beta chains sequenced from a single sample in a study of T cell repertoires in cytomegalovirus infection. The antigens these receptors bind are not known. TCRdb called the reads again in MiXCR, with one record for every CDR3 protein. The sample lists 680,000 or so distinct CDR3 sequences; 33% were seen once. This specimen consisted of cultured PBMCs, obtained from culture after CMV antigen stimulation. The source of these receptors is a human donor in good health (CMV status not recorded). Some clones in this sample may be carry-over from other donors' samples.

This clonotype appeared a few times. The rearrangement uses TRBV20-1 and TRBJ1-4; perhaps TRBD1 as D (6 bases). Trimming took 4 bases from V and 5 from J, leaving 8 bases between them. The CDR3 length is 12 residues. CDR1 and CDR2 from the germline V gene are DFQATT and SNEGSKA (reference sequence). The CDR3: CSATGQNEKLFF. For the CDR3, the DNA is TGCAGTGCTACAGGACAGAATGAAAAACTGTTTTTT.

A few counts support this clonotype. The rearrangement uses TRBV19 and TRBJ2-2; 13 positions match TRBD2. The CDR3 spans 17 residues. The V gene's germline CDR1 is LNHDA and CDR2 SQIVND (reference sequence). V was clipped by 5 bases and J by 3 bases; unmatched bases: 6. The CDR3 DNA sequence: TGTGCCAGTAGTCCCACTAGCGGGAGGGTCGACACCGGGGAGCTGTTTTTT. Translation: CASSPTSGRVDTGELFF.